This entry lists 11 T cell receptor beta chains sequenced from one sample in a study of OX40 agonist ivuxolimab in advanced cancers. Assay: immunoSEQ multiplex PCR; the TCRdb copy retains only in-frame clones and omits some. The data show tens of thousands of clones, with roughly nine tenths seen just once and roughly 12% held by the top ten. This material consisted of CD4+ or CD8+ T cells sorted from blood, taken in a trial of the OX40 agonist ivuxolimab. The receptors derive from an adult with an advanced solid tumor such as melanoma, head and neck, liver or kidney cancer.

This chain links TRBV1 with TRBJ2-1; no DNA check was done on the table's D call, TRBD2. TRBV1 counts as a pseudogene. The CDR3 is 16 amino acids. CDR3 sequence (DNA): TGCACCCCTTGGCTCGGCGGGGCCTCACCCTACAATGAGCAGTTCTTC. Translation gives CTPWLGGASPYNEQFF.

The chain couples TRBV6-4 to TRBJ1-2; D not resolved. The CDR3 is 15 amino acids. Trimming removed 3 bases from V and 5 bases from J, with 16 bases in between. Germline CDR1 MRHNA, CDR2 SNTAGT. CDR3 DNA: TGTGCCAGCAGTGATTCGCCGAGCGGTGGATATGGCTACACCTTC. The encoded protein is CASSDSPSGGYGYTF.

This chain connects TRBV19 to TRBJ2-7; weak D call: TRBD1 (5 bases). Trimming shortened V by 4 bases and J by 1 base, and 8 bases separated the two germline ends. CDR1 and CDR2 from the germline V gene are LNHDA and SQIVND (reference sequence). There are 13 residues in the CDR3. The CDR3 sequence is CASSTTVSYEQYF. The CDR3 region has the DNA TGTGCCAGTAGTACGACAGTGTCCTACGAGCAGTACTTC.

The chain carries TRBV27 and TRBJ2-7, with a tentative D call TRBD2 (5 bases). Germline CDR1 reads MNHEY; CDR2 reads SMNVEV (reference sequence). The CDR3 is 14 residues long. Between the trimmed V and J ends, which lost 0 bases and 11 bases, there was a span of 17 bases. DNA for the CDR3: TGTGCCAGCAGTTTATCAGTAACCCCTACGAGGGAGTACTTC. Residues: CASSLSVTPTREYF.

V and J are TRBV7-8 and TRBJ2-7, with 12 positions matching TRBD2. The CDR3 has 16 residues. Germline lookup yields CDR1 SGHVS and CDR2 FQNEAQ. The J segment lost 0 bases and the V segment lost 5 bases, leaving 5 bases of the junction unmatched. For the CDR3, the DNA is TGTGCCAGCAGCCCGGGGACTAGCGGGTACTCCTACGAGCAGTACTTC. Translated, it gives CASSPGTSGYSYEQYF. The full variable domain, with the rest looked up from reference TRBV7-8 and TRBJ2-7, is GAGVSQSPRYKVAKRGQDVALRCDPISGHVSLFWYQQALGQGPEFLTYFQNEAQLDKSGLPSDRFFAERPEGSVSTLKIQRTQQEDSAVYLCASSPGTSGYSYEQYFGPGTRLTVT.

This clone was picked up one time. The chain recombines TRBV4-3 with TRBJ2-3; D not resolved. Germline lookup yields CDR1 LGHNA and CDR2 YSLEER. The CDR3 extends over 18 amino acids. The ends were cut back, 0 bases at V and 4 bases at J, with 20 bases in the middle. The CDR3 reads CASSQDFPVIRFADTQYF. The CDR3 nucleotides are TGCGCCAGCAGCCAAGATTTCCCAGTCATAAGGTTCGCAGATACGCAGTATTTT.

The V and J genes are TRBV6-1 and TRBJ2-7; D gene ambiguous. With 5 bases removed from V and 7 bases from J, the gap between germline ends came to 15 bases. CDR3 length: 13 amino acids. Germline CDR1 MNHNS, CDR2 SASEGT. CDR3 region: CASSNGPVREQYV. CDR3 sequence (DNA): TGTGCCAGCAGTAATGGACCGGTGAGGGAGCAGTACGTC.

Note on this clone: The junction departs from germline at one end; a sequencing error may be responsible. V gene TRBV29-1 combines with J gene TRBJ1-2, with TRBD1 as a possible D gene (5 bases). Germline CDR1 SQVTM, CDR2 ANQGSEA. CDR3 size: 14 residues. The CDR3: CSVEDFTWDYGYAF. DNA for the CDR3: TGCAGCGTTGAAGATTTTACCTGGGACTATGGCTACGCCTTC.

The chain is built from TRBV5-1 and TRBJ1-2; 7 bases are a match to TRBD1. The CDR3 sequence is 15 residues long. The trim removed 0 bases at V and 4 bases at J, leaving 6 bases unmatched. CDR1 is SGHRS and CDR2 is YFSETQ in the germline V gene. In DNA form, the CDR3 reads TGCGCCAGCAGCTTGGACAGGGGCGGCGGCTATGGCTACACCTTC. The encoded protein is CASSLDRGGGYGYTF.

The rearrangement joins TRBV6-1 to TRBJ2-7; 8 bases fit TRBD2. The CDR3 length is 14 residues. Germline-derived CDR1 and CDR2 are MNHNS and SASEGT. J was trimmed by 7 bases and V by 6 bases; bases with no gene match: 11. CDR3 sequence (DNA): TGTGCCAGCAGAGGAGCGGGAGAATGGGGAGAGCAGTACGTC. Residues: CASRGAGEWGEQYV.

This chain links TRBV6-5 with TRBJ2-1; 13 nucleotides line up with TRBD2. CDR1 and CDR2 (germline): MNHEY, SVGAGI. Unmatched junction bases numbered 8, after V lost 8 bases and J lost 10 bases. This CDR3 spans 14 amino acids. The DNA of the CDR3 is TGTGCCAGCGGACTAGCGGGAGTAGGGGGGGAGCAGTTCTTC. Translating gives CASGLAGVGGEQFF.